At least ten counts were recorded for the clone carrying this T cell receptor (beta chain). This record belongs to a study of read filtering for tumor transcriptome and immune sequencing. Looking at the study overall: IR-seq gave about 3.5 to 11 million TCR reads per sample; RNA-seq gave roughly 80 to 1,300.

Deletions cut 0 bases from V and 0 bases from J, with 18 bases between. The CDR3 runs to 20 residues. Germline V CDR1 and CDR2: MNHEY, SVGEGT. This library used roughly 400 ng RNA and molecular barcoded adaptors spanning alpha/delta and beta/gamma chains. TCRdb redid the calling of the reads with MiXCR, one entry per CDR3 protein. The data show more than 30,000 distinct CDR3 sequences, 14% seen once. The J gene is TRBJ2-6, the V gene TRBV6-2 or TRBV6-3; D assignment may be TRBD1 or TRBD2 (6 bases each). Material: a population of CD138-negative cells sorted from bone marrow. The TCR sequence derives from a donor over 35 with multiple myeloma. The chain's CDR3 is CASSYSGTWRGSSGANVLTF. The DNA of the CDR3 is TGTGCCAGCAGTTACTCGGGGACATGGAGGGGGAGCTCTGGGGCCAACGTCCTGACTTTC.